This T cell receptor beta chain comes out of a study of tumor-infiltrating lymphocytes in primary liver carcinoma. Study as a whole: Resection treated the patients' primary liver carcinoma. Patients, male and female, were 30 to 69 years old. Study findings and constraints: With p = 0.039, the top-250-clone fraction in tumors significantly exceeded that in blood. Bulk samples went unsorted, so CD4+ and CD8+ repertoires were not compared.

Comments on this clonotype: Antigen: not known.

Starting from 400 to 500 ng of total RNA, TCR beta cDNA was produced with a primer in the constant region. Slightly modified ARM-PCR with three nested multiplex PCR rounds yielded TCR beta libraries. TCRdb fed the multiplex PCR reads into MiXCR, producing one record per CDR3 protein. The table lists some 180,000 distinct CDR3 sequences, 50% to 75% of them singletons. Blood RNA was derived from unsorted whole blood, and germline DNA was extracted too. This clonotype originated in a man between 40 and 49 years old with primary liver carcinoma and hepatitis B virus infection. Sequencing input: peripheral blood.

CDR3: CSVGGDTDTQYF. Here the CDR3 DNA reads TGCAGCGTTGGCGGGGATACAGATACGCAGTATTTT. The chain uses TRBV29-1 and TRBJ2-3; perhaps TRBD2 as D (6 bases). The germline V gene has CDR1 SQVTM and CDR2 ANQGSEA. This CDR3 spans 12 amino acids. Trimming took off 4 bases at V and 3 bases at J, with 8 bases between the two ends.